This passage covers 2 T cell receptor beta chains from one sample sequenced in a study of T-cell reconstitution after alpha-beta-depleted transplantation in children. TCRbeta library preparation incorporated unique molecular identifiers. From the PCR reads, TCRdb called clonotypes with MiXCR, one entry per CDR3 protein. The data hold 800,000 to 1,000,000 distinct CDR3 sequences, with around 30% observed a single time. The source material was PBMCs, mostly from graft donor cells, sampled 360 days after TCRalphabeta/CD19-depleted stem cell transplant. Every receptor here comes from a boy under two years old who had a stem cell transplant for SCID, so the T cells may come from the graft donor.

The table lists this clonotype with a few counts. This chain uses TRBV7-3 with TRBJ2-1; D gene unclear. The CDR3 contains 15 residues. Trimming took off 3 bases at V and 0 bases at J, with 9 bases between the two ends. Germline V gene sequence: CDR1 SGHTA, CDR2 FQGTGA. CDR3: CASSFISSSYNEQFF. In nucleotides, the CDR3 is TGTGCCAGCAGCTTTATCTCCAGCTCCTACAATGAGCAGTTCTTC.

The rearrangement uses TRBV15 and TRBJ2-2, with 7 positions matching TRBD2. The germline CDR1 and CDR2 sequences are LNHNV and YYDKDF (reference sequence). The ends lost 1 base at V and 5 bases at J; junction bases unmatched: 7. This CDR3 spans 16 amino acids. CDR3 in DNA: TGTGCCACCAGCAGAGTCCGGGGGGTTTCAACCGGGGAGCTGTTTTTT. This sequence encodes CATSRVRGVSTGELFF. Looking up the rest from reference TRBV15 and TRBJ2-2 gives the full variable domain: DAMVIQNPRYQVTQFGKPVTLSCSQTLNHNVMYWYQQKSSQAPKLLFHYYDKDFNNEADTPDNFQSRRPNTSFCFLDIRSPGLGDTAMYLCATSRVRGVSTGELFFGEGSRLTVL.